Included here is one TCR beta chain sequence, with context. The antigen is undetermined. This entry belongs to a study of T-cell memory formation after mild COVID-19. Study overall: TCR clusters were largely donor specific.

The authors produced TCR alpha and TCR beta cDNA libraries with sample barcodes and UMIs by 5'RACE using constant-segment primers. TCRdb used MiXCR to reprocess the 5' RACE reads, holding one entry per CDR3 protein. The sample yields about 560,000 distinct CDR3 sequences, about 20% seen once. V shed 3 bases and J shed 3 bases, with 27 bases lying between them. This CDR3 region has 19 residues. Findings and limits, study-wide: Pre-infection memory carried some responding clones, suggesting that cross-reactive memory joined. The SARS-CoV-2 specificity of second-wave clones reaching peak at day 37 remained unverified.

This sequence was found in an adult woman who had mild COVID-19 (a few samples of this study predate the infection). Cell type and time point are not known. The sequencing input was PBMCs or a T cell subset sorted from them (not recorded which). The chain has TRBV12-3 or TRBV12-4 and TRBJ2-7; D may be TRBD1 (5 bases). CDR3 nucleotides: TGTGCCAGCAGTTTTTATGCGCAGGGATCATCCCTACTCGTCTACGAGCAGTACTTC. Its protein is CASSFYAQGSSLLVYEQYF.